This T cell receptor (beta chain) came from a study of T cell changes during pregnancy in multiple sclerosis. This CDR3 is 15 amino acids long. Germline CDR1 is SGHTA and CDR2 is FQGTGA. The V and J ends lost 5 bases and 3 bases respectively, with 13 bases between them. TCRdb keeps only in-frame clones here, not all; method: immunoSEQ multiplex PCR. Altogether approximately 44,000 clones are present, under 95% being singletons, with the ten largest covering 0.52%. The V call is TRBV7-3, the J call TRBJ2-2; a possible D gene is TRBD1 (6 bases). The material was CD4+ T cells from peripheral blood mononuclear cells, obtained in the third trimester of pregnancy. The origin of this receptor is a female donor with multiple sclerosis, enrolled in a pregnancy study. The CDR3 bases are TGTGCCAGCAGCGCCGACAGGACTGACACCGGGGAGCTGTTTTTT. Its protein product is CASSADRTDTGELFF.